The T cell receptor (beta chain) under discussion was sequenced for a study of shared clonotypes between healthy human individuals. Study at large: Each donor contributed plates that comprised three CD4 naive, three CD4 memory, two CD8 naive and one CD8 memory. Points from the study as a whole: The four-donor shared clonotypes exceeded non-shared clonotypes in generation probability, with non-shared ones scoring lower.

V lost 5 bases and J lost 2, with 13 bases in between. CDR3 length: 14 amino acids. Germline CDR1 is MNHEY and CDR2 is SMNVEV (reference sequence). Worth noting for this clone: The antigen remains unidentified.

Each cell subset's genomic DNA was divided evenly among several immunoSEQ plates. Each sorted subset replicate got 200 ng genomic DNA, roughly 30,000 genomes. Clones were sequenced by immunoSEQ multiplex PCR, and TCRdb holds only the in-frame ones, with some missing. This sample has millions of clones, with less than 95% found just once. CD8 cells regarded as naive lacked CD45RO, were positively chosen for CCR7, and omitted terminally differentiated effector memory CD45RA+ cells. The sample taken for sequencing was naive CD8+ T cells sorted from blood. The chain recombines TRBV27 with TRBJ2-7; a weak D match, TRBD1 (5 bases). The TCR originated in a man aged 18 to 29 in good health. The CDR3 is CASSQGRATYEQYF. The CDR3 DNA reads as TGTGCCAGCAGTCAGGGAAGGGCGACCTACGAGCAGTACTTC.